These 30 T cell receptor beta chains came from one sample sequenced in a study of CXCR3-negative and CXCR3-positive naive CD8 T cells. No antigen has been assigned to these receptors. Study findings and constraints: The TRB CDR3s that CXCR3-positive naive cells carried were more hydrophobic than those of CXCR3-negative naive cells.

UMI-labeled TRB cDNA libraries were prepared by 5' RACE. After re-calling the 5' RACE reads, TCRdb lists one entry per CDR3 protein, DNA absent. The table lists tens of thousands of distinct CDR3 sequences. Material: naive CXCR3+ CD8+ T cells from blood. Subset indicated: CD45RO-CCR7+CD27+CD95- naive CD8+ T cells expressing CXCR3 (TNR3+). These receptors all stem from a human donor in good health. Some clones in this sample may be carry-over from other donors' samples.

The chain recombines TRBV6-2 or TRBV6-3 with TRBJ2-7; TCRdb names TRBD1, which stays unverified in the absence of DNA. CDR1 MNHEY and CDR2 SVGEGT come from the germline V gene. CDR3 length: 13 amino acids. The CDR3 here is CASSYSSGHEQYF.

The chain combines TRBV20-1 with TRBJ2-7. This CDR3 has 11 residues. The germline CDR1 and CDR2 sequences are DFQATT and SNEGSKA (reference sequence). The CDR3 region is CSAREIYEQYF.

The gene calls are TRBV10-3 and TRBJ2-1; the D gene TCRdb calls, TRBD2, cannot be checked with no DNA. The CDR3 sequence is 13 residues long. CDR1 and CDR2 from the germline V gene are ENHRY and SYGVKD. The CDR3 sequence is CAIGLPTSNEQFF.

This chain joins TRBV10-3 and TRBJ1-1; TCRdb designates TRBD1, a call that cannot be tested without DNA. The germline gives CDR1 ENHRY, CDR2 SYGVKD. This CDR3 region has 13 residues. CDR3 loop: CASRQGRNTEAFF.

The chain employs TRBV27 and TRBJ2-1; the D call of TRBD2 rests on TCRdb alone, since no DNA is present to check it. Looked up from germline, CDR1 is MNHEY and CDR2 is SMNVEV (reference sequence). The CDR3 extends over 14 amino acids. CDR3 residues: CASSFGGWDNEQFF.

CDR3: CASSLVRGEDNEQFF. The rearrangement links TRBV5-8 to TRBJ2-1; the TCRdb call, TRBD1, lacks DNA for checking. CDR1 is SGHTS, CDR2 YDEGEE, per germline. The CDR3 has 15 residues.

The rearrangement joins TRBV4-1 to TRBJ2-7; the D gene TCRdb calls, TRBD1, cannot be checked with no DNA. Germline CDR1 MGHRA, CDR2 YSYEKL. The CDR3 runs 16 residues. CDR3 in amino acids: CASSPGTGIVGYEQYF.

This chain's CDR3 is CASSQVAGNYEQYF. The chain carries TRBV4-1 and TRBJ2-7; no DNA is available, so the TRBD1 call from TCRdb remains unchecked. This CDR3 spans 14 amino acids. In germline, CDR1 is MGHRA, CDR2 YSYEKL.

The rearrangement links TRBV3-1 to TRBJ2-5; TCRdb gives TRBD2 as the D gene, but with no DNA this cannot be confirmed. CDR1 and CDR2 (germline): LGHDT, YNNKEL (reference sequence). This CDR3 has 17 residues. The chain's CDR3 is CASSQDSTSGGQETQYF.

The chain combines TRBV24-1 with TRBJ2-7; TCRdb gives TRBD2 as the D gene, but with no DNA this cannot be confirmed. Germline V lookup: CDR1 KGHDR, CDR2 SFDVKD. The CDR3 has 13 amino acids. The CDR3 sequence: CASGTSGSYEQYF.

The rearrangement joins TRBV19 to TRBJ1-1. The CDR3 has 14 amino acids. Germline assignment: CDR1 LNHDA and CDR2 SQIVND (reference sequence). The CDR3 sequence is CASRVRAGNTEAFF.

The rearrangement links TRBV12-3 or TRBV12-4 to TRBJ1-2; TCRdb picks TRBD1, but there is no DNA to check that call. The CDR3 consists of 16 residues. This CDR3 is CASSSASWDSNYGYTF.

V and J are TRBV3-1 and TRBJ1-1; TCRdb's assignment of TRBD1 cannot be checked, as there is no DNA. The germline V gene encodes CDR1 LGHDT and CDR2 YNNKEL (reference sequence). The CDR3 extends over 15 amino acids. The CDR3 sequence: CASSQDWDIVTEAFF.

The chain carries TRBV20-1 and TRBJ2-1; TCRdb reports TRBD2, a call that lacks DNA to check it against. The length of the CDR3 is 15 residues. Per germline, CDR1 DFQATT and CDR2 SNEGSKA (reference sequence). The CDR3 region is CSASLPTSGFAEQFF.

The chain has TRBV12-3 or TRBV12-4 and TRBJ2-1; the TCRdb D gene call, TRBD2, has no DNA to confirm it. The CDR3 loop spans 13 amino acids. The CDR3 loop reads CASSLGEGNEQFF.

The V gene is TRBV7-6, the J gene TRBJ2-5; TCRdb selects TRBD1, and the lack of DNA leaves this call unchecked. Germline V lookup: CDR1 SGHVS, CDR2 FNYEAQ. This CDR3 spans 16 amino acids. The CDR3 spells CASSSRQGAQGETQYF.

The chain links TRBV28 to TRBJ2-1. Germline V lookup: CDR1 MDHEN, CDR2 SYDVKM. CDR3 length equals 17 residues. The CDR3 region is CASNREGSIPSYNEQFF.

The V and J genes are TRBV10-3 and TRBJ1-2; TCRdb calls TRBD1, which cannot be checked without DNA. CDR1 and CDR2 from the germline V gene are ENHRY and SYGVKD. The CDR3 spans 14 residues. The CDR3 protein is CASPRGQGCFGYTF.

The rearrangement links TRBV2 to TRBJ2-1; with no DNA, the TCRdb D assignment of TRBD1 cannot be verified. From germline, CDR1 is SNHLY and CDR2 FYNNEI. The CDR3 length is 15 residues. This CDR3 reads CASSEYGGTYNEQFF.

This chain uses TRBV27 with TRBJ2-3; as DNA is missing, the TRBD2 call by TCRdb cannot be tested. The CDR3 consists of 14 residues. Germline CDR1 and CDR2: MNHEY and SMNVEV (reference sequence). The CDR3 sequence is CASRLAGGLDTQYF.

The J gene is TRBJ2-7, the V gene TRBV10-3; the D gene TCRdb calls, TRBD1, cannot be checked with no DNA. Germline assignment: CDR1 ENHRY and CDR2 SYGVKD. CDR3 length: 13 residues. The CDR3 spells CAISTGGSYEQYF.

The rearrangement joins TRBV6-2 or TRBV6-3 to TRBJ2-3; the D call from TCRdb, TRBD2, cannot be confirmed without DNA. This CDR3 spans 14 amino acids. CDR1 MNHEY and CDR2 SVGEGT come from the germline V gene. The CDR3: CASISGLRADTQYF.

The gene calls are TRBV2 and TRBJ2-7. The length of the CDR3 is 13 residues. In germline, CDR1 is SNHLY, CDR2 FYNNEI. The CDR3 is CASSPDSSYEQYF.

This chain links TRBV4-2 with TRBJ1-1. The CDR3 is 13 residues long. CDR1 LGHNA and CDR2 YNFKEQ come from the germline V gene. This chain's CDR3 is CASSQVSAGEAFF.

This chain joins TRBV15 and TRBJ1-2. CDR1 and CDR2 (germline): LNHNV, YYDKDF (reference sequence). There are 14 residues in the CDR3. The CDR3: CATSAGRDNYGYTF.

The CDR3 spells CASSQDPSYEQYF. The genes are TRBV14 and TRBJ2-7. There are 13 residues in the CDR3. Germline V CDR1 and CDR2: SGHDN, FVKESK.

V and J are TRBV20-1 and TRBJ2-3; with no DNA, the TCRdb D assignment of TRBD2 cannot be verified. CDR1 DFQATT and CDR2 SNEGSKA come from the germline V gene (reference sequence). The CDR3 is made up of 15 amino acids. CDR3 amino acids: CSARDREGVTDTQYF.

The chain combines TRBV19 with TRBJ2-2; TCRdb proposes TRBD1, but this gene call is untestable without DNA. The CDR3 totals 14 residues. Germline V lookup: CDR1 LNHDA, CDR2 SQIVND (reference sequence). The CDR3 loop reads CATSDRSKSGELFF.

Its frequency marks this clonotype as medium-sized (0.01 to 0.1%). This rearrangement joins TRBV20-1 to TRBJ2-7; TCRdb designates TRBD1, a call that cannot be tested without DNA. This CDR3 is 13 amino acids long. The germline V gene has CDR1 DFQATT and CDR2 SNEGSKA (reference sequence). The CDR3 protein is CSARDPDSYEQYF.

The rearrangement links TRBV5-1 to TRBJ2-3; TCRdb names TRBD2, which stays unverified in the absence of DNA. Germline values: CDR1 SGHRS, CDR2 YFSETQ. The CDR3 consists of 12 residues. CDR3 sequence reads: CASSYKEGTQYF.